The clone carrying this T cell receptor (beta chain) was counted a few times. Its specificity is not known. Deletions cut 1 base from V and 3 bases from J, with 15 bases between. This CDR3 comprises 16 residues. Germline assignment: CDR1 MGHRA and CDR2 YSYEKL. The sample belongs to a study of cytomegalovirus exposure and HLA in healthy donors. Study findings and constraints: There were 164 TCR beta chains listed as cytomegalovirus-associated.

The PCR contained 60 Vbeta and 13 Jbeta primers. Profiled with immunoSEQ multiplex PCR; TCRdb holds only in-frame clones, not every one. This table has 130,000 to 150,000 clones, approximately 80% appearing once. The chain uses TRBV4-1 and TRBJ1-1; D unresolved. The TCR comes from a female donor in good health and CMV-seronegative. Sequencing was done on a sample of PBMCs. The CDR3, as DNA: TGCGCCAGCAGCCAAGGTGGGCATCAGAAGGACACTGAAGCTTTCTTT. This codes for CASSQGGHQKDTEAFF.